The sequence of this TCR beta chain was determined in a study of blood T cell repertoires in COVID-19. Germline CDR1 and CDR2: MNHEY and SVGAGI. The V end lost 3 bases, the J end lost 3 bases, and 8 bases lay between the germline ends. This CDR3 is built from 13 residues. Method: immunoSEQ multiplex PCR; TCRdb's copy keeps in-frame clones and lacks some. The profile shows under 250,000 clones, 75% to 85% of them singletons. This clonotype was obtained from a human donor in a cohort sampled during active COVID-19. The V and J genes are TRBV6-5 and TRBJ1-2; D is ambiguous. Sequencing input: peripheral blood. The chain's CDR3 is CASSYQRDYGYTF. The CDR3 DNA reads as TGTGCCAGCAGTTATCAGAGGGACTATGGCTACACCTTC.